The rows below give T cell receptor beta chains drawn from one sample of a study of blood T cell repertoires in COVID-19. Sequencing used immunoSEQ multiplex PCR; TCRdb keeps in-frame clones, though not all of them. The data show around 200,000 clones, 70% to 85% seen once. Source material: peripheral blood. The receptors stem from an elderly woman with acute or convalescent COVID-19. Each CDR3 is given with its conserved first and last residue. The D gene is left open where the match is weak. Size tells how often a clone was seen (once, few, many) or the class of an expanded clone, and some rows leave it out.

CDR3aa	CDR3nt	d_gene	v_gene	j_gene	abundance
CASTGHQGVSGYTF	TGTGCCAGTACGGGACATCAAGGAGTGAGTGGCTACACCTTC	-	TRBV19	TRBJ1-2	-
CASTSGQRNNQPQHF	TGTGCCAGTACCTCTGGACAGCGGAACAATCAGCCCCAGCATTTT	-	TRBV19	TRBJ1-5	-
CASTWTGTGLSGNTIYF	TGTGCCAGCACCTGGACCGGGACAGGACTCTCTGGAAACACCATATATTTT	TRBD1	TRBV13	TRBJ1-3	-
CASNVVYIPRENTEAFF	TGTGCCAGCAACGTTGTATATATCCCCCGGGAGAACACTGAAGCTTTCTTT	-	TRBV5-8	TRBJ1-1	-
CASERDSPYGYTF	TGTGCCAGCGAGAGGGACAGTCCCTATGGCTACACCTTC	TRBD1	TRBV2	TRBJ1-2	-
CASSPSRGKNTEAFF	TGTGCCAGCAGCCCATCCCGGGGGAAGAACACTGAAGCTTTCTTT	-	TRBV7-2	TRBJ1-1	-
CASSPRPLSGGVNTGELFF	TGTGCCAGCTCACCCAGACCTTTGTCCGGGGGGGTGAACACCGGGGAGCTGTTTTTT	TRBD2	TRBV18	TRBJ2-2	-
CASSLEAGSGYTF	TGTGCCAGCAGCTTAGAGGCCGGGAGCGGCTACACCTTC	-	TRBV7-2	TRBJ1-2	-
CASSFSFAGNTEAFF	TGTGCCAGCAGCTTCTCCTTTGCAGGGAACACTGAAGCTTTCTTT	-	TRBV7-9	TRBJ1-1	-
CSVVGDTQYF	TGCAGCGTTGTCGGGGATACGCAGTATTTT	-	TRBV29-1	TRBJ2-3	-
CASSHRLAGGPETQYF	TGTGCCAGCAGTCACCGACTAGCGGGGGGGCCGGAGACCCAGTACTTC	TRBD2	TRBV9	TRBJ2-5	-
CASSLVTQETQYF	TGTGCCAGCAGCTTGGTTACTCAAGAGACCCAGTACTTC	-	TRBV5-4	TRBJ2-5	-
CASRLDGGQRTRGYTF	TGTGCAAGTCGCTTAGACGGTGGACAGAGGACGCGTGGCTACACCTTC	-	TRBV12-2	TRBJ1-2	-
CASSVVEGTDTQYF	TGTGCCAGCAGCGTAGTTGAGGGCACAGATACGCAGTATTTT	-	TRBV9	TRBJ2-3	-
CASSPTTARSSAQYF	TGTGCCAGCAGCCCCACCACGGCTAGGTCATCCGCGCAGTACTTC	-	TRBV3-1/TRBV3-2	TRBJ2-7	-
CATRGQGFTEAFF	TGTGCCACCAGGGGACAGGGCTTCACTGAAGCTTTCTTT	TRBD1	TRBV24-1	TRBJ1-1	few
CAISERSEAFF	TGTGCCATCAGTGAGAGGAGTGAAGCTTTCTTT	-	TRBV10-3	TRBJ1-1	-
CASTETFRGFGYTF	TGTGCCAGCACCGAAACCTTTAGGGGGTTTGGCTACACCTTC	-	TRBV6-5	TRBJ1-2	-
CASTIQGGDWNNQPQHF	TGTGCCAGTACCATCCAGGGGGGCGATTGGAACAATCAGCCCCAGCATTTT	TRBD1	TRBV19	TRBJ1-5	-
CASSVEGGREAFF	TGTGCCAGCAGCGTAGAAGGAGGGCGGGAAGCTTTCTTT	-	TRBV9	TRBJ1-1	once
CASSLAVGQGTEAFF	TGTGCCAGCAGCTTGGCAGTGGGACAGGGGACTGAAGCTTTCTTT	TRBD1	TRBV5-4	TRBJ1-1	-
CSVENPDSYGYTF	TGCAGCGTTGAGAATCCGGACAGCTATGGCTACACCTTC	-	TRBV29-1	TRBJ1-2	-
CASSVLSGGDGELFF	TGTGCCAGCAGCGTCCTTAGCGGGGGAGACGGGGAGCTGTTTTTT	TRBD2	TRBV9	TRBJ2-2	-
CASSIQGASEQFF	TGTGCCAGTAGTATTCAGGGGGCATCTGAGCAGTTCTTC	TRBD1	TRBV19	TRBJ2-1	-
CASISVGRTEAFF	TGTGCCAGCATCAGCGTAGGTCGCACTGAAGCTTTCTTT	-	TRBV6-5	TRBJ1-1	-
CASSPGQGGKGNTIYF	TGTGCCAGCAGCCCCGGACAGGGAGGGAAGGGAAACACCATATATTTT	TRBD1	TRBV7-9	TRBJ1-3	-
CASSPRQGVNEKLFF	TGTGCCAGCAGCCCCCGACAGGGCGTCAATGAAAAACTGTTTTTT	TRBD1	TRBV2	TRBJ1-4	-
CASSVKTGDWNEQFF	TGTGCCAGCAGTGTTAAGACAGGGGATTGGAATGAGCAGTTCTTC	TRBD1	TRBV6-4	TRBJ2-1	few
CASSQTGSASPLHF	TGCGCCAGCAGCCAAACAGGGTCGGCTTCACCCCTCCACTTT	-	TRBV5-1	TRBJ1-6	-
CASSPSLGGSGYTF	TGTGCCAGCAGCCCCTCCCTCGGGGGGAGTGGCTACACCTTC	-	TRBV7-2	TRBJ1-2	few
CASSQAPPSGGTDTQYF	TGCGCCAGCAGCCAAGCCCCACCTAGCGGGGGCACAGATACGCAGTATTTT	TRBD2	TRBV4-3	TRBJ2-3	-
CASSLGLGRGQPQHF	TGTGCCAGCAGCTTAGGGTTAGGACGGGGTCAGCCCCAGCATTTT	-	TRBV11-2	TRBJ1-5	-
CAIQGEKPSGNTIYF	TGTGCCATACAGGGAGAGAAACCCTCTGGAAACACCATATATTTT	-	TRBV6-4	TRBJ1-3	-
CASTPPAGASDTQYF	TGTGCCAGCACCCCCCCAGCGGGAGCCTCAGATACGCAGTATTTT	TRBD2	TRBV6-5	TRBJ2-3	-
CASSIYGTSGAGTQYF	TGTGCCAGCAGCATCTACGGGACTAGCGGGGCGGGTACGCAGTATTTT	TRBD2	TRBV5-6	TRBJ2-3	-
CASSDWSDSEAFF	TGTGCCAGCAGTGATTGGTCCGACAGCGAAGCTTTCTTT	-	TRBV2	TRBJ1-1	-
CASSFTSEHEQYF	TGTGCCAGCAGCTTTACTAGCGAGCACGAGCAGTACTTC	TRBD2	TRBV7-2	TRBJ2-7	-
CASSWDSNYGYTF	TGTGCCAGCAGCTGGGACAGCAACTATGGCTACACCTTC	TRBD1	TRBV4-2	TRBJ1-2	-
CASRATGGNTIYF	TGTGCCAGCAGGGCGACAGGGGGAAACACCATATATTTT	TRBD1	TRBV9	TRBJ1-3	-
CASSYADQGADTEAFF	TGTGCCAGCAGTTACGCAGATCAGGGGGCTGACACTGAAGCTTTCTTT	TRBD1	TRBV6-2/TRBV6-3	TRBJ1-1	-
CASSYDGRRDEQYF	TGTGCCAGCAGTTACGACGGCAGGAGGGACGAGCAGTACTTC	-	TRBV6-6	TRBJ2-7	-
CASSSGSVAGQYNEQFF	TGTGCCAGCAGCTCGGGATCGGTAGCGGGTCAGTACAATGAGCAGTTCTTC	TRBD2	TRBV13	TRBJ2-1	-
CASSYSGLAAYNEQFF	TGTGCCAGCAGTTACTCGGGCCTAGCGGCCTACAATGAGCAGTTCTTC	TRBD2	TRBV6-5	TRBJ2-1	-
CASSSQGAGNTIYF	TGTGCCAGCAGCTCACAGGGGGCGGGAAACACCATATATTTT	TRBD1	TRBV13	TRBJ1-3	-
CASSTGRGLEKLFF	TGTGCCAGTAGTACGGGCAGGGGGCTTGAAAAACTGTTTTTT	TRBD1	TRBV19	TRBJ1-4	-
CASSQTGTGGGYTF	TGTGCCAGCAGCCAGACCGGGACAGGGGGAGGCTACACCTTC	TRBD1	TRBV5-6	TRBJ1-2	-
CASSQEEVYIGGRGYTF	TGCGCCAGCAGCCAAGAAGAAGTGTACATCGGGGGAAGGGGCTACACCTTC	-	TRBV4-1	TRBJ1-2	-
CASSYSSGGFGNTF	TGTGCCAGCAGTTACTCGAGCGGGGGATTCGGCAACACCTTC	-	TRBV6-2/TRBV6-3	TRBJ1-2	-